Below are 12 T cell receptor beta chains sequenced from a single sample in a study of T cells in narcolepsy. TCRdb's table, derived via immunoSEQ multiplex PCR, lists solely in-frame clones and lacks some. The data show about 30,000 clones, 82% seen once. Source material: CD45RA- memory CD4+ T cells from PBMCs. All receptors derive from a human donor with narcolepsy.

The chain has TRBV6-1 and TRBJ2-2, with D tentatively TRBD1 (7 bases). CDR1 and CDR2 (germline): MNHNS, SASEGT. V dropped 8 bases and J dropped 6 bases, with 13 bases sitting between them. The CDR3 runs 13 residues. CDR3 amino acids: CASFRRGAGELFF. The DNA of the CDR3 is TGTGCCAGCTTTCGCAGGGGGGCCGGGGAGCTGTTTTTT.

The chain couples TRBV6-6 to TRBJ1-4, with D uncertain. CDR3 size: 15 residues. With 5 bases removed from V and 6 bases from J, the gap between germline ends came to 16 bases. From germline, CDR1 is MNHNY and CDR2 SVGAGI (reference sequence). The CDR3 DNA reads TGTGCCAGCAGTCGGACGGGCAGGAAGGATGAAAAACTGTTTTTT. It is translated as CASSRTGRKDEKLFF.

The chain is built from TRBV7-2 and TRBJ2-1, with D uncertain. The V gene's germline CDR1 is SGHTA and CDR2 FQGNSA. V was cut by 3 bases and J by 4 bases, with 10 bases left in between. The CDR3 contains 14 residues. The CDR3 DNA follows: TGTGCCAGCAGCTTCCGGGCTGATTACAATGAGCAGTTCTTC. Protein product: CASSFRADYNEQFF.

A few counts support this clone. The rearrangement uses TRBV23-1 and TRBJ1-3, with 7 bases identical to TRBD1. TRBV23-1 is sorted into the ORF group, with uncertain function. The trim removed 10 bases at V and 0 bases at J, leaving 15 bases unmatched. There are 17 residues in the CDR3. The CDR3 nucleotides read TGCGCCACCCCGGGTAACAGGGGCGTGAGCTCTGGAAACACCATATATTTT. Translation: CATPGNRGVSSGNTIYF.

There are a few counts of this clone. The chain uses TRBV19 and TRBJ1-5, with D maybe TRBD1 (5 bases). This CDR3 is 13 amino acids long. The germline V gene encodes CDR1 LNHDA and CDR2 SQIVND (reference sequence). V was cut by 7 bases and J by 5 bases, with 12 bases left in between. The CDR3 DNA is TGTGCCAGTAATGGAGGGGCTGATCAGCCCCAGCATTTT. It encodes CASNGGADQPQHF.

The rearrangement joins TRBV6-4 to TRBJ2-1, with 7 bases fitting TRBD2. The V segment lost 1 base and the J segment 6 bases; nucleotides outside the gene matches: 6. This CDR3 region has 15 residues. Germline V lookup: CDR1 MRHNA, CDR2 SNTAGT. CDR3: CASSDYASGVNEQFF. The CDR3 nucleotides read TGTGCCAGCAGTGACTACGCTAGCGGAGTCAATGAGCAGTTCTTC.

This sequence joins TRBV7-9 and TRBJ2-6; D not certain. Trimming left V 1 base short and J 4 bases short, with 5 bases between. Per germline, CDR1 SEHNR and CDR2 FQNEAQ (reference sequence). The CDR3 runs to 14 residues. CDR3 protein: CASSLGYGANVLTF. In DNA form, the CDR3 reads TGTGCCAGCAGCTTAGGGTACGGGGCCAACGTCCTGACTTTC. The whole variable domain, remainder taken from reference TRBV7-9 and TRBJ2-6, is DTGVSQNPRHKITKRGQNVTFRCDPISEHNRLYWYRQTLGQGPEFLTYFQNEAQLEKSRLLSDRFSAERPKGSFSTLEIQRTEQGDSAMYLCASSLGYGANVLTFGAGSRLTVL.

The chain employs TRBV19 and TRBJ1-2, with D hard to call. Trimming shortened V by 3 bases and J by 7 bases, and 21 bases separated the two germline ends. There are 16 residues in the CDR3. Germline CDR1 reads LNHDA; CDR2 reads SQIVND (reference sequence). The CDR3 loop reads CASSILSQPSTGGYTF. In nucleotides, the CDR3 is TGTGCCAGTAGTATTCTTTCACAGCCAAGCACGGGTGGCTACACCTTC.

The chain links TRBV5-4 to TRBJ2-7; D possibly matches TRBD1 or TRBD2 (5 bases each). Trimming removed 1 base from V and 2 bases from J, with 16 bases in between. Germline V CDR1 and CDR2: SGHNT, YYREEE (reference sequence). This CDR3 comprises 16 residues. The CDR3 region is CASSLSGTGRAYEQYF. CDR3 bases: TGTGCCAGCAGCTTGTCCGGAACGGGGCGCGCCTACGAGCAGTACTTC.

J is TRBJ2-2 and V is TRBV30; 8 bases match TRBD2. The CDR3 loop spans 15 amino acids. The germline gives CDR1 GTSNPN, CDR2 SVGIG (reference sequence). The junction had 5 bases not matched to a gene; V was cut back by 0 bases and J by 5 bases. The CDR3 here is CAWSVLPSGTGELFF. The CDR3 coding sequence is TGTGCCTGGAGTGTATTGCCTAGCGGGACCGGGGAGCTGTTTTTT.

The chain joins TRBV29-1 to TRBJ2-1; no reliable D call. The germline V gene has CDR1 SQVTM and CDR2 ANQGSEA. The CDR3 is 10 amino acids. V lost 3 bases and J lost 8, with 5 bases in between. Here the CDR3 reads CSVENYEQFF. CDR3 bases: TGCAGCGTTGAGAACTATGAGCAGTTCTTC.

V usage is TRBV10-3 and J usage is TRBJ1-5, with TRBD1 identical over 8 bases. Germline assignment: CDR1 ENHRY and CDR2 SYGVKD. Trimming cost V 2 bases and J 0 bases; bases outside gene matches: 3. This CDR3 comprises 16 residues. The CDR3 DNA is TGTGCCATCAGTGAGCCCGGGACAGGTAGCAATCAGCCCCAGCATTTT. It specifies CAISEPGTGSNQPQHF.